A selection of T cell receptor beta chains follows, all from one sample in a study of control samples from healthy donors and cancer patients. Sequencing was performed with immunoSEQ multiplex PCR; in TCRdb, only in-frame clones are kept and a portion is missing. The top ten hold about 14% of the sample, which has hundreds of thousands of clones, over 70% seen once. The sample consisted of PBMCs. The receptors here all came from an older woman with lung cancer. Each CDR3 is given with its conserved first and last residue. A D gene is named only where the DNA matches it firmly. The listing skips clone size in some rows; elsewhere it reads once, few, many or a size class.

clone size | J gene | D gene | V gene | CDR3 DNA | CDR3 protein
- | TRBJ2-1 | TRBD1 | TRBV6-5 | TGTGCCAGCAGTAGGGACAGTTACAATGAGCAGTTCTTC | CASSRDSYNEQFF
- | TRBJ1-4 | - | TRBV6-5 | TGTGCCAGCAGAACCAGGGGAGGTGAAAAACTGTTTTTT | CASRTRGGEKLFF
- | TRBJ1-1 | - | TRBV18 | TGTGCCAGCTCACCATACAGGGCCTCCACTGAAGCTTTCTTT | CASSPYRASTEAFF
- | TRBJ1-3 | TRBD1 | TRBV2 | TGTGCCGGCCTCAGGGGGCTGAGTGGAAACACCATATATTTT | CAGLRGLSGNTIYF
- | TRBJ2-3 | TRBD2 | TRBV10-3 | TGTGCCATCGAGAAGCGGGGGGGCCATACGCAGTATTTT | CAIEKRGGHTQYF
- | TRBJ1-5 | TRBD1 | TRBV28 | TGTGCCAGCAACTCACAGGGGGTGTATCAGCCCCAGCATTTT | CASNSQGVYQPQHF
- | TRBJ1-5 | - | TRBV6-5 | TGTGCCAGCAGCGAGGGAGGGCTTAGCAATCAGCCCCAGCATTTT | CASSEGGLSNQPQHF
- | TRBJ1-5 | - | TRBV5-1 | TGCGCCAGCAGCTTGATGCCAGGAGGGAGTCAGCCCCAGCATTTT | CASSLMPGGSQPQHF
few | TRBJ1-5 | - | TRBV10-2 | TGCGCCAGCAGTGAGCAAGGGAGGCAGCCCCAGCATTTT | CASSEQGRQPQHF
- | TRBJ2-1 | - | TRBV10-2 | TGCGCCAGCAGGGACTTCTCCTACAATGAGCAGTTCTTC | CASRDFSYNEQFF